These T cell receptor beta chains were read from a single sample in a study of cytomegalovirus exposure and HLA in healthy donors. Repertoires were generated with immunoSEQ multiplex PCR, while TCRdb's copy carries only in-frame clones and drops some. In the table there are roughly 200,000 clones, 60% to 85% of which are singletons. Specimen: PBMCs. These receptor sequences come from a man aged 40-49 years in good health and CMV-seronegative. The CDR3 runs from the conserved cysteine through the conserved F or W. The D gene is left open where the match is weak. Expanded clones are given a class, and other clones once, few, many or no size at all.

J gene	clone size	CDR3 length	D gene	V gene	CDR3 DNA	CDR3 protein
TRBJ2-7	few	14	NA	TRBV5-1	TGCGCCAGCAGCTCGGCAGAGGGAACCTACGAGCAGTACTTC	CASSSAEGTYEQYF
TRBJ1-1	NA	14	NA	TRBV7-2	TGTGCCAGCAGCCCCCCTACCCCACGGTCTGAAGCTTTCTTT	CASSPPTPRSEAFF
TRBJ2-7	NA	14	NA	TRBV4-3	TGCGCCAGCAGCCAAACGGGACTGTCCTACGAGCAGTACTTC	CASSQTGLSYEQYF
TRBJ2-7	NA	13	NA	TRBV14	TGTGCCAGCAGCCGGGCTACGTCGGACGAGCAGTACTTC	CASSRATSDEQYF
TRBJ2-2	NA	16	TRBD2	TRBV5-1	TGCGCCAGCAGTTCTACTAGCGGGAAAAACACCGGGGAGCTGTTTTTT	CASSSTSGKNTGELFF
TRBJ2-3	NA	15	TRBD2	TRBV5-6	TGTGCCAGCAGCCTAGCGGGAGGGCCCCCAGATACGCAGTATTTT	CASSLAGGPPDTQYF
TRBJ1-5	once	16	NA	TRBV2	TGTGCCAGCACCTCTGAGAGGACCGGGAAGAATCAGCCCCAGCATTTT	CASTSERTGKNQPQHF
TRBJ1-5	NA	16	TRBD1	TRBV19	TGTGCCAGTATTAGCCATACCGGGACAGGCAATCAGCCCCAGCATTTT	CASISHTGTGNQPQHF
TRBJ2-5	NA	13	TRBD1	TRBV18	TGTGCCAGCTCACCAAAGGGGGCCGGAGTGCAGTACTTC	CASSPKGAGVQYF
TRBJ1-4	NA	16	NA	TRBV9	TGTGCCAGCAGCGTAGCCTTACAGGGAACTAATGAAAAACTGTTTTTT	CASSVALQGTNEKLFF
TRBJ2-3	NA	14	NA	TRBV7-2	TGTGCCAGCAGCTTGAGCAGGGGAGGGGATACGCAGTATTTT	CASSLSRGGDTQYF
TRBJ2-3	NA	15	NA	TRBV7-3	TGTGCCAGCAGCCCTAACCCGGGCGGGGAAGATACGCAGTATTTT	CASSPNPGGEDTQYF
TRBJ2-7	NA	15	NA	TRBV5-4	TGTGCCAGCAGCATTTCACAGAACCCATCCTACGAGCAGTACTTC	CASSISQNPSYEQYF
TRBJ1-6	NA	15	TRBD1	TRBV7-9	TGTGCCAGCAGCCCCCGACAGGGGCGGAATTCACCCCTCCACTTT	CASSPRQGRNSPLHF
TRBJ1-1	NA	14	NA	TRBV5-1	TGCGCCAGCAGCTTGGTTATAGGGGGCACTGAAGCTTTCTTT	CASSLVIGGTEAFF
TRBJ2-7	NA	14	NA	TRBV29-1	TGCAGCGTCGGACAGTCTACTAGCTCCTACGAGCAGTACTTC	CSVGQSTSSYEQYF
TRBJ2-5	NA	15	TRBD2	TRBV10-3	TGTGCCATCTCCCTAGCGGGGAGCTACCAAGAGACCCAGTACTTC	CAISLAGSYQETQYF
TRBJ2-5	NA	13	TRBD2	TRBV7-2	TGTGCCACCCGGGGGGTAGCGGAAGGGACCCAGTACTTC	CATRGVAEGTQYF
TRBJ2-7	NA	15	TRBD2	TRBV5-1	TGCGCCAGCAGCACCCCCAGCGGGGGGGCTCTCGAGCAGTACTTC	CASSTPSGGALEQYF
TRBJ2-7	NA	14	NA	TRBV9	TGTGCCAGCAGCGTAGAGGAAAGCGGCTACGAGCAGTACTTC	CASSVEESGYEQYF
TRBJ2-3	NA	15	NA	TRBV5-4	TGTGCCAGCAGCTTGGGGACTCGGGTGACAGATACGCAGTATTTT	CASSLGTRVTDTQYF
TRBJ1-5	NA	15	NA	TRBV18	TGTGCCAGCTCTTCGACAGCCACTGGCTATCAGCCCCAGCATTTT	CASSSTATGYQPQHF
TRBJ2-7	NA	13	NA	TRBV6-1	TGTGCCAGCAGCCGACAGAACTACTACGAGCAGTACTTC	CASSRQNYYEQYF
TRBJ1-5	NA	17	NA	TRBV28	TGTGCCAGCAGCCCCCATGAGGGGAGGGTAGGCAATCAGCCCCAGCATTTT	CASSPHEGRVGNQPQHF
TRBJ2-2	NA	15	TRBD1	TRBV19	TGTGCCAGTAGTAGGGACAGGGGGTCCACCGGGGAGCTGTTTTTT	CASSRDRGSTGELFF
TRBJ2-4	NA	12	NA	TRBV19	TGTGCCAGTAGTCCCCTGGGGGGCATTCAGTACTTC	CASSPLGGIQYF
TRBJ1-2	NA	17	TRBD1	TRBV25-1	TGTGCCAGCAGTGAATCCCTCGTTCCGACAGGGCGCTATGGCTACACCTTC	CASSESLVPTGRYGYTF
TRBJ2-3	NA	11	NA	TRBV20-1	TGCAGTACTTTCGGGGTGGATACGCAGTATTTT	CSTFGVDTQYF
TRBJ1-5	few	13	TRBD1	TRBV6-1	TGTGCCAGCAGGGGGACAGGGAGACAGCCCCAGCATTTT	CASRGTGRQPQHF
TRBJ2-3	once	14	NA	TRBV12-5	TGTGCTAGTGGCCTGACAGCTAGCACAGATACGCAGTATTTT	CASGLTASTDTQYF
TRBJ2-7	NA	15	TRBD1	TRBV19	TGTGCCAGTAGTATAACGACAGGGACCTCCTACGAGCAGTACTTC	CASSITTGTSYEQYF
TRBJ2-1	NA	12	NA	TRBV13	TGTGCCAGCAGCTTGACGAGGGCTGAGCAGTTCTTC	CASSLTRAEQFF
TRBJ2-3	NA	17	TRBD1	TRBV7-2	TGTGCCAGCAGCTTTAGAGGCAGGACAGGATCCACAGATACGCAGTATTTT	CASSFRGRTGSTDTQYF
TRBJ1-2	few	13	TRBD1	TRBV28	TGTGCCAGCAGTTTACAGGGGGTAAGGGGCTACACCTTC	CASSLQGVRGYTF
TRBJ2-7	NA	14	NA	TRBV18	TGTGCCAGCTCAACGAGCGGCTACGCCACCGAGCAGTACTTC	CASSTSGYATEQYF
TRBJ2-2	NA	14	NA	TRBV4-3	TGCGCCAGCAGCCAACGTCTAGTTCTCGGGGAGCTGTTTTTT	CASSQRLVLGELFF
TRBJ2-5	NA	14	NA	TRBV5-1	TGCGCCAGCAGCAAGGACTATACCCAAGAGACCCAGTACTTC	CASSKDYTQETQYF
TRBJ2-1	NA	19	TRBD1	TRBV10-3	TGTGCCATCAGTGAGTCGGGACAGGGATATGGGCTCCATTACAATGAGCAGTTCTTC	CAISESGQGYGLHYNEQFF
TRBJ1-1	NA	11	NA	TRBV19	TGTGCCAGTACAGGGTCCACTGAAGCTTTCTTT	CASTGSTEAFF
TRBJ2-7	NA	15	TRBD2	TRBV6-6	TGTGCCAGCAGAGCCGGACTAGCGGGATTATACGAGCAGTACTTC	CASRAGLAGLYEQYF
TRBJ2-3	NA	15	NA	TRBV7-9	TGTGCCAGCAGCCACAGCACGGGAGCCACAGATACGCAGTATTTT	CASSHSTGATDTQYF
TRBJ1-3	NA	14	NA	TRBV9	TGTGCCAGCAGCGTAGCGTCAGATGGAAACACCATATATTTT	CASSVASDGNTIYF
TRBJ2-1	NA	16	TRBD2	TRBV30	TGTGCCTGGAGCCTTTCCTGGACTAGCGGTCACAATGAGCAGTTCTTC	CAWSLSWTSGHNEQFF
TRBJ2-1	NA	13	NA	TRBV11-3	TGTGCCAGCAGCCCCCCCAGAAACAATGAGCAGTTCTTC	CASSPPRNNEQFF
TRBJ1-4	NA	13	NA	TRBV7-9	TGTGCCAGCAGCTTACAGGGTCCTGAAAAACTGTTTTTT	CASSLQGPEKLFF